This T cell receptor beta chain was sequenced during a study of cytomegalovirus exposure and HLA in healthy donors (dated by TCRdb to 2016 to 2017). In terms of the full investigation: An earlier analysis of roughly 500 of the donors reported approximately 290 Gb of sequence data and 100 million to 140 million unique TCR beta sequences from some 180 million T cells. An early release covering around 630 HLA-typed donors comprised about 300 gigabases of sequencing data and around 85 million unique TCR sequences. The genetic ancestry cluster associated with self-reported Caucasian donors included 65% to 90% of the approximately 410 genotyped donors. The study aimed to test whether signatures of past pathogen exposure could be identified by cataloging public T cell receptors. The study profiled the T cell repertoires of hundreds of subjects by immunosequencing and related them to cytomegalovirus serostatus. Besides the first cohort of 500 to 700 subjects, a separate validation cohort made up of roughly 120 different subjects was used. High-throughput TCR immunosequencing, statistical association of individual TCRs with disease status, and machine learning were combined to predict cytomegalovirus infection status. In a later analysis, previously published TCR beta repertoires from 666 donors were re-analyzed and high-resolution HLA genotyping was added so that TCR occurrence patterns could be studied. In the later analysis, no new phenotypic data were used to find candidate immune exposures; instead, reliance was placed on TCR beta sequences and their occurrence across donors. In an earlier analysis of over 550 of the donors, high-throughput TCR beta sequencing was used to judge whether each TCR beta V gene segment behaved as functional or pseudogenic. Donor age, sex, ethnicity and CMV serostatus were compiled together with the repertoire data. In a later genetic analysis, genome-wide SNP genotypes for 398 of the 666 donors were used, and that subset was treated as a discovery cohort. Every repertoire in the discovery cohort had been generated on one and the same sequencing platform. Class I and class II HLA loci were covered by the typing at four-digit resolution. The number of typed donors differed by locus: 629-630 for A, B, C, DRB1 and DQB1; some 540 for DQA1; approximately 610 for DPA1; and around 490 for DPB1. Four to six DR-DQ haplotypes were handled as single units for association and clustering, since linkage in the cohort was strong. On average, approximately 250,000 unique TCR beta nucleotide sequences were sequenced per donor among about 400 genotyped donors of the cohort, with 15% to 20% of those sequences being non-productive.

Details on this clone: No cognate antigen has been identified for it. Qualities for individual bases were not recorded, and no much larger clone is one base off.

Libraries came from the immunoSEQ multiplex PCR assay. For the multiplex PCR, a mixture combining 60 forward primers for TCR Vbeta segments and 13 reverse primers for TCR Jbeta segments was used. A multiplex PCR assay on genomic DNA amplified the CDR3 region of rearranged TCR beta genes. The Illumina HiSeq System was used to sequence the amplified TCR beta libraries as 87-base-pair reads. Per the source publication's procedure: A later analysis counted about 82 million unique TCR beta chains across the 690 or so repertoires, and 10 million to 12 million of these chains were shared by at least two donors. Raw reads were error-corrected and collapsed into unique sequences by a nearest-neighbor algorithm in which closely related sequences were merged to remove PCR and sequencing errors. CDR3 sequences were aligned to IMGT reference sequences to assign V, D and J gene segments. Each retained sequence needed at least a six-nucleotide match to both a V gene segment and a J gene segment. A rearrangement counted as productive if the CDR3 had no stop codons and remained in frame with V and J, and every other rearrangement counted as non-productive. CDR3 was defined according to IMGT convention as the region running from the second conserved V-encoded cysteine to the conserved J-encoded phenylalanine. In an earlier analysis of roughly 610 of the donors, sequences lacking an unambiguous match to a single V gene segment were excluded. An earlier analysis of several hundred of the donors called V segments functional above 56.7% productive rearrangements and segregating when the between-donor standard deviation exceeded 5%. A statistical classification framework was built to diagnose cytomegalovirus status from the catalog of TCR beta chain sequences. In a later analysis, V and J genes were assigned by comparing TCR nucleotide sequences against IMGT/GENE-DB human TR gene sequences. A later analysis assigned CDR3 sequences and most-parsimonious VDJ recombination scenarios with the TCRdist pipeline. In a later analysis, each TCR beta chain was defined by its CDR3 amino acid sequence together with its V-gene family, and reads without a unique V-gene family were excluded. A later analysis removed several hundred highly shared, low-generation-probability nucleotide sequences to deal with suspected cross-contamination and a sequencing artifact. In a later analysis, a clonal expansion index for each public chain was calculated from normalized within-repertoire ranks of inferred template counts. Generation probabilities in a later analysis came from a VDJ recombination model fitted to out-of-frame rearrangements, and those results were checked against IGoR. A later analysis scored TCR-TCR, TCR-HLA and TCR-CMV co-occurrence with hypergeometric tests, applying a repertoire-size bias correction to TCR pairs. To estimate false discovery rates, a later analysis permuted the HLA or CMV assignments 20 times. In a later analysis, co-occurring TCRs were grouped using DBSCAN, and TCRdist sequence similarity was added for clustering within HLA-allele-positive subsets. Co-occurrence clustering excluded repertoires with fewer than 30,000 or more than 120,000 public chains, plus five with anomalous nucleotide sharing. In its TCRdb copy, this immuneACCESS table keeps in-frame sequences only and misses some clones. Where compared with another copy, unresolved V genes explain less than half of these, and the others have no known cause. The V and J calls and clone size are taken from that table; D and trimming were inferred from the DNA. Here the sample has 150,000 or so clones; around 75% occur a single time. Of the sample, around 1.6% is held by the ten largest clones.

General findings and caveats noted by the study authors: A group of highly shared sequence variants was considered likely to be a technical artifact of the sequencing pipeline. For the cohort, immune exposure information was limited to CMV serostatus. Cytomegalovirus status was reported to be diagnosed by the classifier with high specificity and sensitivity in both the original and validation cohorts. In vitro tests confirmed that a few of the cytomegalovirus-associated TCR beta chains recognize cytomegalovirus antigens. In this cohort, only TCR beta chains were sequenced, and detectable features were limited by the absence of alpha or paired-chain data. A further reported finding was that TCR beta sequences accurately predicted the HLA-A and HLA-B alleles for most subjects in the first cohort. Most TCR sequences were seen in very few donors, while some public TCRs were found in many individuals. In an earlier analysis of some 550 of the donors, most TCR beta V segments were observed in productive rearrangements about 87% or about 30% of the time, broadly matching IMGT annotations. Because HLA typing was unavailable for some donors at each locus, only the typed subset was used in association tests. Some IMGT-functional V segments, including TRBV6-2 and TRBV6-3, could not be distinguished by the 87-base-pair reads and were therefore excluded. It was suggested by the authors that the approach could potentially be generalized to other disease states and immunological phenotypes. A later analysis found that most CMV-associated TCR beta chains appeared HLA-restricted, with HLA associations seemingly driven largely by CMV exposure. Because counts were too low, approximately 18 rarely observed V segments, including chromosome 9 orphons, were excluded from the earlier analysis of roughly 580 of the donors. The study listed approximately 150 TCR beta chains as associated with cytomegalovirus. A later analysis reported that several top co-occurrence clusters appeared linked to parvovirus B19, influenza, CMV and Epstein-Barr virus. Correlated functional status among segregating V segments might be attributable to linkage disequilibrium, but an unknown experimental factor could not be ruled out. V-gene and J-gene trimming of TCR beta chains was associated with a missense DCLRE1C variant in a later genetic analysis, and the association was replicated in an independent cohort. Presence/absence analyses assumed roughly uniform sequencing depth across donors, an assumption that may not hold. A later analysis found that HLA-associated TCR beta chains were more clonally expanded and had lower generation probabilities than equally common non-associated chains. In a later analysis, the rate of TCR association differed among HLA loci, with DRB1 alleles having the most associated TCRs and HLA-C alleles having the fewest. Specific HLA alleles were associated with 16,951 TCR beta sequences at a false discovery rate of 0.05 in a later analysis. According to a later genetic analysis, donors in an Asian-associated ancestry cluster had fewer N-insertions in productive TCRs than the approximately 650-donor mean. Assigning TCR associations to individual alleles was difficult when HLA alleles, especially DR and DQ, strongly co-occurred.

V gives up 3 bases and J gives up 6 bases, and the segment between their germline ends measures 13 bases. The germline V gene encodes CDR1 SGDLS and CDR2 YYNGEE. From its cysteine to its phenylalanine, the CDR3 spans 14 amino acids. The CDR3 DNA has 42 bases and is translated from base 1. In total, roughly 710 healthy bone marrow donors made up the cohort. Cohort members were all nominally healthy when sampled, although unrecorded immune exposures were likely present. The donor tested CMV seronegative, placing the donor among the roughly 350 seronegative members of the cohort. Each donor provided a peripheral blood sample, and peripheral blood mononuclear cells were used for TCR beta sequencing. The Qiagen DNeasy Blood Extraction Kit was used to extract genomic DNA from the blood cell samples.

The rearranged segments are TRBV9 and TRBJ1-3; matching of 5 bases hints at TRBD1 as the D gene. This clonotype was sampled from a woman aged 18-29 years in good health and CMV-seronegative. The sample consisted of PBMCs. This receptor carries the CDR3 CASSADTMENTIYF. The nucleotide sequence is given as TGTGCCAGCAGCGCGGACACGATGGAAAACACCATATATTTT.